Listed here is a single T cell receptor (beta chain). Its antigen remains unknown. The V end lost 7 bases, the J end lost 7 bases, and 16 bases lay between the germline ends. CDR3 size: 12 residues. Germline V gene data show CDR1 as SQVTM and CDR2 as ANQGSEA. The PCR contained 60 Vbeta and 13 Jbeta primers. Authors' processing steps: Roughly 10 million shared chains were among 65 million to 85 million unique TCR beta chains counted in a later analysis. The table came from immunoSEQ multiplex PCR; TCRdb's copy has only in-frame clones and leaves some out. The V and J calls and clone size were taken over from that table, and D and trimming were inferred from the DNA. Seen here are some 170,000 clones, roughly 81% observed once, and the top ten hold 4.9%. These data originate in a study of cytomegalovirus exposure and HLA in healthy donors. Across the study: There were more than 350 genotyped donors. Of these, 81% fell in the genetic ancestry cluster associated with self-reported Caucasian donors. The study, taken as a whole, reports: TCR beta V- and J-gene trimming was later associated with a missense DCLRE1C variant.

The rearrangement uses TRBV29-1 and TRBJ1-2, with TRBD1 as a possible D gene (6 bases). The sequencing sample was made of PBMCs. The sequence was collected from a woman aged 18-29 years in good health and CMV-seropositive. The CDR3 region is CSDGGAGCGYTF. CDR3 nucleotides: TGCAGCGACGGGGGGGCAGGGTGTGGCTACACCTTC. Drawing the rest from reference TRBV29-1 and TRBJ1-2, the complete variable domain is SAVISQKPSRDICQRGTSLTIQCQVDSQVTMMFWYRQQPGQSLTLIATANQGSEATYESGFVIDKFPISRPNLTFSTLTVSNMSPEDSSIYLCSDGGAGCGYTFGSGTRLTVV.